In this sample, the clone carrying this T cell receptor beta chain turned up many times. This CDR3 is 16 amino acids long. V gave up 5 bases and J gave up 2 bases, with 16 bases separating them. Germline lookup yields CDR1 SGHNT and CDR2 YENEEA. This sample was taken from a study of T cells in Graves' hyperthyroidism and ophthalmopathy. The CDR3 regions of TCR beta were amplified from RNA transcripts. Primed by the HTBI set, a first-round RT-PCR was run on the TCR CDR3. TCRdb processed the multiplex PCR reads anew with MiXCR; each CDR3 protein has one entry. The sample lists tens of thousands of distinct CDR3 sequences; around half were seen once.

The source material was blood. The sequence came from a woman aged 45-65 years with Graves' hyperthyroidism that later progressed to Graves' ophthalmopathy. V is TRBV11-3 and J is TRBJ2-1; D is ambiguous. The DNA for the CDR3 is TGTGCCAGCAGCACCCTGGACCGAGGAGCCTACAATGAGCAGTTCTTC. As protein: CASSTLDRGAYNEQFF. Using reference TRBV11-3 and TRBJ2-1 for the parts outside the CDR3, the full variable domain is EAGVVQSPRYKIIEKKQPVAFWCNPISGHNTLYWYLQNLGQGPELLIRYENEEAVDDSQLPKDRFSAERLKGVDSTLKIQPAELGDSAVYLCASSTLDRGAYNEQFFGPGTRLTVL.